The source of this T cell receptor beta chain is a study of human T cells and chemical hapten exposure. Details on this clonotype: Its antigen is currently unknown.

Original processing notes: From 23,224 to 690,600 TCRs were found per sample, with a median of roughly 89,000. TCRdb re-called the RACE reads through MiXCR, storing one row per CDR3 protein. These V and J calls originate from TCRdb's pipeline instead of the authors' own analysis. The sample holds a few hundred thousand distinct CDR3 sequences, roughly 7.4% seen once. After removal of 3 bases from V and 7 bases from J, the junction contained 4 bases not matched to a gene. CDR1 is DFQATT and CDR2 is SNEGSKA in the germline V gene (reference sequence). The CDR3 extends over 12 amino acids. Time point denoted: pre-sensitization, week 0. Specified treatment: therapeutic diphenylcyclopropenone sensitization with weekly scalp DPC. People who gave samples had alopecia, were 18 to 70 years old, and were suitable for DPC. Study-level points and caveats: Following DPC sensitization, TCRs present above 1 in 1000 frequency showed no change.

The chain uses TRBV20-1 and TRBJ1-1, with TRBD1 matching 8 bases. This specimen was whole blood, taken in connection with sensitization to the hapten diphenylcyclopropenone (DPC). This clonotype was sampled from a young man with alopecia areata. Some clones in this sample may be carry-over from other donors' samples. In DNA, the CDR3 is TGCAGTGCTAGGACAGGGGTTGTTGAAGCTTTCTTT. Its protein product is CSARTGVVEAFF.